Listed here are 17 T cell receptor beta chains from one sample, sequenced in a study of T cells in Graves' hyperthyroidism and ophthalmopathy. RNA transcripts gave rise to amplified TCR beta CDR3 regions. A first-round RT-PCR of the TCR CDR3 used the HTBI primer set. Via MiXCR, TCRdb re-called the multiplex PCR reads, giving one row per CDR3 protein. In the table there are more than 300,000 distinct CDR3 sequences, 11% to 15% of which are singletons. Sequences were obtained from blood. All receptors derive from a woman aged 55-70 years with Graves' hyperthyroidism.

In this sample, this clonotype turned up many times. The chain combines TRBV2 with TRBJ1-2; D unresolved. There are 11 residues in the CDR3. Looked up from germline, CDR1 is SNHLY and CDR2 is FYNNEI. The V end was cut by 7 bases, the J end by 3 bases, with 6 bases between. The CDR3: CASNIYYGYTF. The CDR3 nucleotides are TGTGCCAGCAACATATACTATGGCTACACCTTC.

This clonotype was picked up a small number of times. CDR3 DNA: TGTGCCAGCAGCTTCCCCTATCCCGTGGCGGGAGAGTCGAACACCGGGGAGCTGTTTTTT. Its protein product is CASSFPYPVAGESNTGELFF. The chain carries TRBV7-9 and TRBJ2-2; 7 nucleotides match TRBD2. V trimming: 3 bases; J trimming: 0 bases; junction bases outside the gene matches: 16. The V gene's germline CDR1 is SEHNR and CDR2 FQNEAQ (reference sequence). The CDR3 totals 20 residues.

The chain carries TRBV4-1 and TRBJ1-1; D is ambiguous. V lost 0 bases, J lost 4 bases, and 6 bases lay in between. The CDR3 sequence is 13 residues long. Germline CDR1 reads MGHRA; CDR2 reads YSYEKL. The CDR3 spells CASSQEGSTEAFF. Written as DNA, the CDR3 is TGCGCCAGCAGCCAAGAAGGGAGCACTGAAGCTTTCTTT.

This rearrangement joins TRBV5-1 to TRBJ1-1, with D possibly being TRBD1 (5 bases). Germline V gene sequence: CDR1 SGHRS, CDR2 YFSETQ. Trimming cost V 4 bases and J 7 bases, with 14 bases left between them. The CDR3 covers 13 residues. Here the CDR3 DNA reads TGCGCCAGCAGCCGGGGGGGGTTTGATGAAGCTTTCTTT. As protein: CASSRGGFDEAFF.

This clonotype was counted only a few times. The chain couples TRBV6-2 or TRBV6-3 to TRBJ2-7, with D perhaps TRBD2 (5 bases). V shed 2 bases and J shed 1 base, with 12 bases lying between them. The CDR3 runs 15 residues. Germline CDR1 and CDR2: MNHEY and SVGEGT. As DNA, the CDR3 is TGTGCCAGCAGTTACACAGCGACGGGATCCTACGAGCAGTACTTC. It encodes CASSYTATGSYEQYF.

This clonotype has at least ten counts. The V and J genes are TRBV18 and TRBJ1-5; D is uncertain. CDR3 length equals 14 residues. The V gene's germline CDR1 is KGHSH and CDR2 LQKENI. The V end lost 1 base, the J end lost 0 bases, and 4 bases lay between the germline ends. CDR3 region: CASSPQSSNQPQHF. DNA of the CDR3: TGTGCCAGCTCACCACAGAGTAGCAATCAGCCCCAGCATTTT. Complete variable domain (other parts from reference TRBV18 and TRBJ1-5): NAGVMQNPRHLVRRRGQEARLRCSPMKGHSHVYWYRQLPEEGLKFMVYLQKENIIDESGMPKERFSAEFPKEGPSILRIQQVVRGDSAAYFCASSPQSSNQPQHFGDGTRLSIL.

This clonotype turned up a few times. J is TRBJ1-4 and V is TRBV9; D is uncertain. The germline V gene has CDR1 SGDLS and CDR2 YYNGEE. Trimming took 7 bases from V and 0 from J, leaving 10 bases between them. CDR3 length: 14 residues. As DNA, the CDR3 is TGTGCCAGCGGCCGGGCCGCAACTAATGAAAAACTGTTTTTT. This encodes CASGRAATNEKLFF. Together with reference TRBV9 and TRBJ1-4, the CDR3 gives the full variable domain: DSGVTQTPKHLITATGQRVTLRCSPRSGDLSVYWYQQSLDQGLQFLIQYYNGEERAKGNILERFSAQQFPDLHSELNLSSLELGDSALYFCASGRAATNEKLFFGSGTQLSVL.

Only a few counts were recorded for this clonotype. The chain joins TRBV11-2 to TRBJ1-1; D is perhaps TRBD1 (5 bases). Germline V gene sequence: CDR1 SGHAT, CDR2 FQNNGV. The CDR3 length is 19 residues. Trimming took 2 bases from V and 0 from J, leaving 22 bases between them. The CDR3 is CASSLILRDLTRMNTEAFF. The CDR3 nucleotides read TGTGCCAGCAGCTTAATCCTTCGGGACCTGACTAGGATGAACACTGAAGCTTTCTTT. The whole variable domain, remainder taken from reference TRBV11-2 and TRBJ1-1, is EAGVAQSPRYKIIEKRQSVAFWCNPISGHATLYWYQQILGQGPKLLIQFQNNGVVDDSQLPKDRFSAERLKGVDSTLKIQPAKLEDSAVYLCASSLILRDLTRMNTEAFFGQGTRLTVV.

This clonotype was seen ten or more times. In DNA, the CDR3 is TGTGCCAGCAGCCCGCTACTAGCGGCAGATACGCAGTATTTT. Amino acids: CASSPLLAADTQYF. The genes are TRBV3-1 and TRBJ2-3; 8 bases fit TRBD2. The length of the CDR3 is 14 residues. The trim removed 4 bases at V and 4 bases at J, leaving 4 bases unmatched. Germline CDR1 reads LGHDT; CDR2 reads YNNKEL (reference sequence).

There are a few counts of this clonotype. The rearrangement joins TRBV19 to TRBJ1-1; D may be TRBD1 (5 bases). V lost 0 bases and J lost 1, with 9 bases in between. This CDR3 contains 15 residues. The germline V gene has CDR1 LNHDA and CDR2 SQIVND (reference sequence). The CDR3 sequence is CASSIDTGPNTEAFF. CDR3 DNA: TGTGCCAGTAGTATAGACACAGGCCCGAACACTGAAGCTTTCTTT.

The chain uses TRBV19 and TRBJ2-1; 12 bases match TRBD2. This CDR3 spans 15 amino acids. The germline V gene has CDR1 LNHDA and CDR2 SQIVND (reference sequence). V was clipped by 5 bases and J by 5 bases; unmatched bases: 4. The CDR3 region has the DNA TGTGCCAGTAGTTTCCGGACTAGCGGGAACAATGAGCAGTTCTTC. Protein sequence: CASSFRTSGNNEQFF.

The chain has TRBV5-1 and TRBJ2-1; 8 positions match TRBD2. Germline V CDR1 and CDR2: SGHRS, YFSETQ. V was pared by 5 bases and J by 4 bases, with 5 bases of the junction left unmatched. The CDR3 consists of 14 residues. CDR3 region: CASSVGGRYNEQFF. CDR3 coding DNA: TGCGCCAGCAGTGTCGGCGGGAGGTACAATGAGCAGTTCTTC.

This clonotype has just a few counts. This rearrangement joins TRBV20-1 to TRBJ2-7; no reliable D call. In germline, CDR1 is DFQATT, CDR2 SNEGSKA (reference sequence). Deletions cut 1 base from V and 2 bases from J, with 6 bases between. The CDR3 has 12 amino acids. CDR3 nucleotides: TGCAGTGCTAGAGTAACTACCTACGAGCAGTACTTC. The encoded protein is CSARVTTYEQYF.

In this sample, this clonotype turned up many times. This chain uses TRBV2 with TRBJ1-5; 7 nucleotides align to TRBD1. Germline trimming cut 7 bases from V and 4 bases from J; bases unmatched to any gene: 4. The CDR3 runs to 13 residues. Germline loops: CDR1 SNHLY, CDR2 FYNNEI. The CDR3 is CASKTTGNQPQHF. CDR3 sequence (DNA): TGTGCCAGCAAAACGACAGGGAATCAGCCCCAGCATTTT.

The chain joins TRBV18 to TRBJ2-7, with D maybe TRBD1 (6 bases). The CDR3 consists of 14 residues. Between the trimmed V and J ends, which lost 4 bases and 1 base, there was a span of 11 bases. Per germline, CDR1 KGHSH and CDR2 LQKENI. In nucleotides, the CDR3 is TGTGCCAGCTCACGACAACAGGGTTCCTACGAGCAGTACTTC. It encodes CASSRQQGSYEQYF.

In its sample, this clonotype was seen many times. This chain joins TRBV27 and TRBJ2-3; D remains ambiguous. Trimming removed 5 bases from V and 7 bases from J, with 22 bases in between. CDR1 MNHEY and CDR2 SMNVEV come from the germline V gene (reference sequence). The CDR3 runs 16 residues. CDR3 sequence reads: CASSLGLPKLGYTQYF. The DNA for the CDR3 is TGTGCCAGCAGTCTAGGGCTACCGAAGCTTGGGTATACGCAGTATTTT.

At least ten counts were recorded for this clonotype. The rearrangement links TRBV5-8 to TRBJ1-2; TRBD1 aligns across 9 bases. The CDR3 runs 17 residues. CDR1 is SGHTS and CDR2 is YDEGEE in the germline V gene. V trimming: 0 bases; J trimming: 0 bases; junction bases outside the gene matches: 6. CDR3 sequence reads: CASSLVGQGTANYGYTF. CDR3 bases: TGTGCCAGCAGCTTGGTGGGACAGGGAACAGCTAACTATGGCTACACCTTC.